The 12 T cell receptor beta chains given below trace back to one sample, sequenced in a study of Ad26.COV2.S vaccination and SARS-CoV-2 variants. Profiling relied on immunoSEQ multiplex PCR, and the TCRdb table lists in-frame clones only, not all of them. In the table there are some 340,000 clones, about 85% of which are singletons. Treatment of the sample: about 20 received Ad26.COV2.S at low or high dose, single or two shots; about 5 received placebo; per-sample allocation not given. Samples analyzed were those drawn on day 63 after the first vaccine or placebo injection. This specimen consisted of peripheral blood, obtained in a trial of Ad26.COV2.S vaccine versus placebo. All receptors derive from a person between 18 and 59 years old who received the Ad26.COV2.S COVID-19 vaccine or a placebo.

The chain links TRBV28 to TRBJ2-1; tentative D call: TRBD1 (5 bases). CDR3 length: 20 amino acids. Germline V gives CDR1 MDHEN, CDR2 SYDVKM. Trimming took off 2 bases at V and 4 bases at J, with 27 bases between the two ends. DNA for the CDR3: TGTGCCAGCAGTTTAAGGACCTGGGGCCTGTCTCAACGGGTTTACAATGAGCAGTTCTTC. Translation gives CASSLRTWGLSQRVYNEQFF.

J is TRBJ2-1 and V is TRBV7-9; 11 nucleotides line up with TRBD2. The CDR3 loop spans 16 amino acids. V gave up 5 bases and J gave up 3 bases; unmatched junction bases: 6. Germline V lookup: CDR1 SEHNR, CDR2 FQNEAQ (reference sequence). The CDR3 sequence: CASSPTTSGIYNEQFF. The CDR3 DNA is TGTGCCAGCAGCCCGACGACTAGCGGGATCTACAATGAGCAGTTCTTC.

This sequence joins TRBV6-5 and TRBJ2-7; D is tentatively TRBD1 or TRBD2 (7 bases each). Trimming removed 3 bases from V and 5 bases from J, with 11 bases in between. The germline CDR1 and CDR2 sequences are MNHEY and SVGAGI. The CDR3 contains 13 residues. Written as DNA, the CDR3 is TGTGCCAGCAGTTATCAGGGGGGGAACGAGCAGTACTTC. Translation gives CASSYQGGNEQYF.

The chain recombines TRBV18 with TRBJ2-7; tentatively, D is TRBD2 (5 bases). With 2 bases removed from V and 7 bases from J, the gap between germline ends came to 9 bases. The CDR3 is 12 amino acids. Looked up from germline, CDR1 is KGHSH and CDR2 is LQKENI. This CDR3 reads CASSPTGEEQYF. CDR3 coding DNA: TGTGCCAGCTCACCAACTGGGGAGGAGCAGTACTTC.

V and J are TRBV5-1 and TRBJ1-2; a possible D gene is TRBD1 (6 bases). This CDR3 has 13 amino acids. Trimming pared 0 bases from V and 8 bases from J, leaving 11 bases between. From germline, CDR1 is SGHRS and CDR2 YFSETQ. Written as DNA, the CDR3 is TGCGCCAGCAGCTTGGCCACAGGGTACGGCTACACCTTC. It encodes CASSLATGYGYTF.

V gene TRBV4-1 combines with J gene TRBJ2-6; D may match TRBD1 or TRBD2 (5 bases each). This CDR3 spans 19 amino acids. Germline CDR1 MGHRA, CDR2 YSYEKL. V was shortened by 2 bases and J by 4 bases, with 21 bases between the two germline ends. The CDR3 reads CASSQPMTGTWRGANVLTF. Written as DNA, the CDR3 is TGCGCCAGCAGCCAACCAATGACGGGGACCTGGAGAGGGGCCAACGTCCTGACTTTC.

V and J are TRBV6-1 and TRBJ1-2; D gene unclear. CDR1 is MNHNS and CDR2 is SASEGT in the germline V gene. The CDR3 runs to 13 residues. V lost 3 bases and J 4 bases, leaving 9 bases between the germline ends. The CDR3 sequence: CASSDGGVYGYTF. The CDR3 coding sequence is TGTGCCAGCAGTGACGGTGGGGTCTATGGCTACACCTTC.

This chain links TRBV18 with TRBJ1-6; 7 positions agree with TRBD1. The V gene end was trimmed by 4 bases and the J gene end by 6 bases; junction bases not matched to a gene: 3. This CDR3 has 14 residues. The germline CDR1 and CDR2 sequences are KGHSH and LQKENI. The CDR3 region is CASSQDRINSPLHF. The CDR3, as DNA: TGTGCCAGCTCACAGGACAGGATTAATTCACCCCTCCACTTT. Full variable domain (outside the CDR3, taken from reference TRBV18 and TRBJ1-6): NAGVMQNPRHLVRRRGQEARLRCSPMKGHSHVYWYRQLPEEGLKFMVYLQKENIIDESGMPKERFSAEFPKEGPSILRIQQVVRGDSAAYFCASSQDRINSPLHFGNGTRLTVT.

The V and J genes are TRBV3-1 (or the pseudogene TRBV3-2) and TRBJ1-1; 9 bases agree with TRBD1. This CDR3 comprises 15 residues. CDR1 and CDR2 (germline): LGHDT, YNNKEL (reference sequence). J was trimmed by 6 bases and V by 0 bases; bases with no gene match: 5. The CDR3 spells CASSQEGQGTPEAFF. CDR3 nucleotides: TGTGCCAGCAGCCAAGAAGGACAGGGGACGCCTGAAGCTTTCTTT.

The rearrangement uses TRBV5-5 and TRBJ2-7, with TRBD2 as a possible D gene (6 bases). Trimming cost V 0 bases and J 2 bases, with 9 bases left between them. This CDR3 has 14 residues. Germline lookup yields CDR1 SGHKS and CDR2 YYEKEE (reference sequence). This CDR3 is CASSLATGAYEQYF. The CDR3 bases are TGTGCCAGCAGCTTGGCCACGGGAGCCTACGAGCAGTACTTC.

The table lists this clone with many counts. The chain is built from TRBV5-8 and TRBJ1-6; D remains unclear. This CDR3 has 12 amino acids. Trimming stripped 0 bases from V and 7 bases from J, with 2 bases between. Per the germline V gene, CDR1 is SGHTS and CDR2 is YDEGEE. The CDR3 protein is CASSLGNSPLHF. The CDR3 DNA is TGTGCCAGCAGCTTGGGCAATTCACCCCTCCACTTT.

The chain links TRBV21-1 to TRBJ2-7; the table's D call TRBD2 went unverified against the DNA. TRBV21-1 is classified as a pseudogene. CDR3 size: 16 residues. The CDR3 DNA reads TGTGCCAGCAGCCCCCGGTGGGAGCGCCGACCCTACGAGCAGTACTTC. This encodes CASSPRWERRPYEQYF.